This is a list of T cell receptor beta chains from one sample in a study of blood T cell repertoires in COVID-19. Measured with immunoSEQ multiplex PCR; TCRdb has only the in-frame clones, and not every one. The sample yields some 140,000 clones, roughly 80% seen once. Sequencing used peripheral blood. The receptors were gathered from a woman aged 55-70 years with acute or convalescent COVID-19. CDR3s include the opening cysteine and the closing phenylalanine or tryptophan. A D gene is named only where the DNA matches it firmly. Part of the rows lack a size; the others show once, few, many or a class for expanded clones.

>TRBD1|-|TRBJ1-3|TRBV4-1
CASSQVPGQRNTIYF
TGCGCCAGCAGCCAAGTCCCGGGACAGAGAAACACCATATATTTT
>-|once|TRBJ2-5|TRBV3-1/TRBV3-2
CASSLRGQETQYF
TGTGCCAGCAGCCTCCGCGGCCAAGAGACCCAGTACTTC
>-|-|TRBJ1-3|TRBV15
CATSRHRDSGNTIYF
TGTGCCACCAGCAGACACAGGGACTCTGGAAACACCATATATTTT
>TRBD2|-|TRBJ2-1|TRBV20-1
CSASLNSGGRKEQFF
TGCAGTGCTAGTTTAAATAGCGGGGGCCGGAAGGAGCAGTTCTTC
>-|-|TRBJ2-3|TRBV2
CASILLRSTDTQYF
TGTGCCAGCATTTTACTCCGATCCACAGATACGCAGTATTTT
>TRBD2|-|TRBJ2-1|TRBV5-1
CASSFNTGGNEQFF
TGCGCCAGCAGCTTCAACACCGGGGGGAATGAGCAGTTCTTC
>TRBD1|-|TRBJ1-2|TRBV3-1/TRBV3-2
CASSQRTGPNYGYTF
TGTGCCAGCAGCCAAAGGACAGGGCCTAACTATGGCTACACCTTC
>TRBD1|-|TRBJ2-3|TRBV20-1
CSAAQGETQYF
TGCAGTGCGGCCCAGGGGGAGACGCAGTATTTT
>-|-|TRBJ1-1|TRBV3-1/TRBV3-2
CASSKSQGSGTEAFF
TGTGCCAGCAGCAAGAGTCAGGGGAGTGGAACTGAAGCTTTCTTT
>TRBD1|once|TRBJ1-2|TRBV19
CASTRQGYGYTF
TGTGCCAGTACTAGACAGGGCTATGGCTACACCTTC
>TRBD1|-|TRBJ1-1|TRBV20-1
CSASDRGTDTEAFF
TGCAGTGCTAGTGACAGGGGAACGGACACTGAAGCTTTCTTT
>TRBD1|-|TRBJ2-1|TRBV11-2
CASSFTLDRGNNEQFF
TGTGCCAGCAGCTTCACCCTGGACAGGGGGAACAATGAGCAGTTCTTC
>-|-|TRBJ2-5|TRBV2
CASSNLAVGTQYF
TGTGCCAGCAGTAACTTAGCCGTGGGGACCCAGTACTTC
>TRBD1|-|TRBJ2-3|TRBV7-3
CASSSTGTDTQYF
TGTGCCAGCAGCTCGACAGGGACCGATACGCAGTATTTT
>TRBD2|-|TRBJ2-2|TRBV6-5
CASSSPKWGGTGELFF
TGTGCCAGCAGTTCCCCGAAATGGGGAGGGACCGGGGAGCTGTTTTTT
>TRBD1|-|TRBJ2-7|TRBV18
CASSTPGTGIREQYF
TGTGCCAGCTCAACCCCCGGGACAGGGATAAGGGAGCAGTACTTC
>TRBD1|once|TRBJ1-1|TRBV7-9
CASSLGQWTEAFF
TGTGCCAGCAGCTTGGGACAGTGGACTGAAGCTTTCTTT
>-|once|TRBJ1-2|TRBV19
CASNFGAGGYTF
TGTGCCAGTAATTTTGGGGCCGGTGGCTACACCTTC
>-|-|TRBJ1-1|TRBV18
CASSPQTRNSEAFF
TGTGCCAGCTCACCTCAGACTCGGAATTCTGAAGCTTTCTTT
>-|-|TRBJ1-6|TRBV27
CASTAADYNSPLHF
TGTGCCAGCACTGCGGCGGACTATAATTCACCCCTCCACTTT